The rows below give T cell receptor beta chains drawn from one sample of a study of cytomegalovirus exposure and HLA in healthy donors. Produced via immunoSEQ multiplex PCR; TCRdb's table is partial and in-frame only. Seen here are about 190,000 clones, less than 85% observed once, and the top ten hold approximately 4.8%. The specimen sequenced was PBMCs. These receptors originate from a man aged 30-40 years in good health and CMV-seropositive. The CDR3 runs from the conserved cysteine through the conserved F or W. Each record gives: V gene, J gene, clone size, D gene, CDR3 DNA, CDR3 protein. A D gene is named only where the DNA matches it firmly. Clone size appears in some rows only: once, few, many, or a class for an expanded clone.

v_call: TRBV7-3
j_call: TRBJ2-1
clone_size: few
d_call: NA
cdr3_nt: TGTGCCAGCAGCTTAACCCTTCCGGGGGAGCAGTTCTTC
cdr3_aa: CASSLTLPGEQFF

v_call: TRBV25-1
j_call: TRBJ1-1
clone_size: few
d_call: NA
cdr3_nt: TGTGCCAGCAGCACCCGGTCCTTTGCCAACACTGAAGCTTTCTTT
cdr3_aa: CASSTRSFANTEAFF

v_call: TRBV5-4
j_call: TRBJ2-7
clone_size: few
d_call: TRBD1
cdr3_nt: TGTGCCAGCAGCAGCGGGACAGGGGCACAATACGAGCAGTACTTC
cdr3_aa: CASSSGTGAQYEQYF

v_call: TRBV6-5
j_call: TRBJ1-5
clone_size: NA
d_call: TRBD1
cdr3_nt: TGTGCCAGCAGTCAGGGGGGCGGCAATCAGCCCCAGCATTTT
cdr3_aa: CASSQGGGNQPQHF

v_call: TRBV23-1
j_call: TRBJ2-7
clone_size: NA
d_call: NA
cdr3_nt: TGCGCCAGCAGTAGGCGGAGGGCCGGGGAGCAGTACTTC
cdr3_aa: CASSRRRAGEQYF

v_call: TRBV7-9
j_call: TRBJ2-7
clone_size: once
d_call: NA
cdr3_nt: TGTGCCAGCAGCTTATACCCCCAGAGGAGCTCCTACGAGCAGTACTTC
cdr3_aa: CASSLYPQRSSYEQYF

v_call: TRBV19
j_call: TRBJ1-1
clone_size: NA
d_call: NA
cdr3_nt: TGTGCCAGTAGTATATGGGGGACTCAAAAGGGAAACACTGAAGCTTTCTTT
cdr3_aa: CASSIWGTQKGNTEAFF

v_call: TRBV25-1
j_call: TRBJ1-3
clone_size: NA
d_call: NA
cdr3_nt: TGTGCCAGCAGTGAAGGGGGGGGCGGAAACTCTGGAAACACCATATATTTT
cdr3_aa: CASSEGGGGNSGNTIYF

v_call: TRBV4-3
j_call: TRBJ2-4
clone_size: once
d_call: TRBD2
cdr3_nt: TGCGCCAGCAGCCAAGGGGCTAGCGGGGGGGGGAACATTCAGTACTTC
cdr3_aa: CASSQGASGGGNIQYF

v_call: TRBV10-3
j_call: TRBJ1-4
clone_size: NA
d_call: NA
cdr3_nt: TGTGCCATCAAATCGGGCGGGGATGGTGAAAAACTGTTTTTT
cdr3_aa: CAIKSGGDGEKLFF

v_call: TRBV6-6
j_call: TRBJ2-5
clone_size: NA
d_call: TRBD1
cdr3_nt: TGTGCCAGCAGTCTTGGGGACAGGGCGCAAGAGACCCAGTACTTC
cdr3_aa: CASSLGDRAQETQYF

v_call: TRBV7-9
j_call: TRBJ2-5
clone_size: once
d_call: NA
cdr3_nt: TGTGCCAGCACCACCGGGACACAAAGGGAGACCCAGTACTTC
cdr3_aa: CASTTGTQRETQYF

v_call: TRBV5-4
j_call: TRBJ1-2
clone_size: NA
d_call: NA
cdr3_nt: TGTGCCAGCAGCGCCACCCCGGGATCTAACGGCTACACCTTC
cdr3_aa: CASSATPGSNGYTF

v_call: TRBV6-5
j_call: TRBJ2-7
clone_size: NA
d_call: NA
cdr3_nt: TGTGCCAGCAGTTACTCTACCAGGGTCGAGCAGTACTTC
cdr3_aa: CASSYSTRVEQYF

v_call: TRBV5-4
j_call: TRBJ1-2
clone_size: NA
d_call: NA
cdr3_nt: TGTGCCAGCAGCTTGGTAGGTGGGACAAGTTATGGCTACACCTTC
cdr3_aa: CASSLVGGTSYGYTF

v_call: TRBV19
j_call: TRBJ2-7
clone_size: NA
d_call: NA
cdr3_nt: TGTGCCAGTAGTATTTTCAGCGGATCCTACGAGCAGTACTTC
cdr3_aa: CASSIFSGSYEQYF

v_call: TRBV5-1
j_call: TRBJ1-1
clone_size: NA
d_call: TRBD1
cdr3_nt: TGCGCCAGCAGCTTGGGACAGGGGGTATTGAACACTGAAGCTTTCTTT
cdr3_aa: CASSLGQGVLNTEAFF

v_call: TRBV14
j_call: TRBJ2-2
clone_size: NA
d_call: NA
cdr3_nt: TGTGCCAGCAGCCATCTCCTGGACAGGAACACCGGGGAGCTGTTTTTT
cdr3_aa: CASSHLLDRNTGELFF

v_call: TRBV18
j_call: TRBJ2-2
clone_size: NA
d_call: NA
cdr3_nt: TGTGCCAGCTCCTCCGGGGTGCTGAACACCGGGGAGCTGTTTTTT
cdr3_aa: CASSSGVLNTGELFF

v_call: TRBV19
j_call: TRBJ1-1
clone_size: NA
d_call: NA
cdr3_nt: TGTGCCAGTAGTATGGGGTGGCAGGGGACATTGAACACTGAAGCTTTCTTT
cdr3_aa: CASSMGWQGTLNTEAFF

v_call: TRBV6-5
j_call: TRBJ2-7
clone_size: NA
d_call: NA
cdr3_nt: TGTGCCAGCAGTCAGCGGCCCTCCTACGAGCAGTACTTC
cdr3_aa: CASSQRPSYEQYF

v_call: TRBV6-5
j_call: TRBJ2-1
clone_size: NA
d_call: NA
cdr3_nt: TGTGCCAGCAGCAACCCGAGGACAGCTAACAATGAGCAGTTCTTC
cdr3_aa: CASSNPRTANNEQFF

v_call: TRBV5-5
j_call: TRBJ2-7
clone_size: NA
d_call: NA
cdr3_nt: TGTGCCAGCAGCTTACAGGGCGACGAGCAGTACTTC
cdr3_aa: CASSLQGDEQYF

v_call: TRBV7-9
j_call: TRBJ2-7
clone_size: NA
d_call: NA
cdr3_nt: TGTGCCAGCAGCTTGCAGGGGTCGGTCGAGCAGTACTTC
cdr3_aa: CASSLQGSVEQYF

v_call: TRBV7-2
j_call: TRBJ2-1
clone_size: NA
d_call: TRBD2
cdr3_nt: TGTGCCAGCGTGACTAGCGGGACTATGATCAATGAGCAGTTCTTC
cdr3_aa: CASVTSGTMINEQFF

v_call: TRBV7-8
j_call: TRBJ1-2
clone_size: NA
d_call: NA
cdr3_nt: TGTGCCAGCAGCCCACGGACACGGTTACGAGCTAACTATGGCTACACCTTC
cdr3_aa: CASSPRTRLRANYGYTF

v_call: TRBV6-5
j_call: TRBJ2-7
clone_size: NA
d_call: TRBD2
cdr3_nt: TGTGCCAGCAGTTACTCGAATGCGGGGGGGCCCTACGAGCAGTACTTC
cdr3_aa: CASSYSNAGGPYEQYF

v_call: TRBV7-9
j_call: TRBJ1-5
clone_size: few
d_call: TRBD1
cdr3_nt: TGTGCCAGCAGCTTCTCAGGGGGCGCGGAGCAGCCCCAGCATTTT
cdr3_aa: CASSFSGGAEQPQHF

v_call: TRBV19
j_call: TRBJ2-2
clone_size: NA
d_call: TRBD2
cdr3_nt: TGTGCCAGTAGTACCGGACTAGCGGGAGAGGCCGTCAACACCGGGGAGCTGTTTTTT
cdr3_aa: CASSTGLAGEAVNTGELFF

v_call: TRBV9
j_call: TRBJ1-3
clone_size: NA
d_call: NA
cdr3_nt: TGTGCCAGCAGCGTAGTAGGGGGAAGTGCTGGAAACACCATATATTTT
cdr3_aa: CASSVVGGSAGNTIYF

v_call: TRBV30
j_call: TRBJ2-6
clone_size: once
d_call: TRBD1
cdr3_nt: TGTGCCTGGAGTGTGGGACAGGGGGCGCGAATGGCCAACGTCCTGACTTTC
cdr3_aa: CAWSVGQGARMANVLTF

v_call: TRBV11-3
j_call: TRBJ2-1
clone_size: NA
d_call: NA
cdr3_nt: TGTGCCAGCAGCTCCTCCCCGTCTGAGCAGTTCTTC
cdr3_aa: CASSSSPSEQFF

v_call: TRBV7-8
j_call: TRBJ2-5
clone_size: once
d_call: TRBD1
cdr3_nt: TGTGCCAGCAGCTTCAGGGGGCGCGGAGAGACCCAGTACTTC
cdr3_aa: CASSFRGRGETQYF

v_call: TRBV7-8
j_call: TRBJ1-1
clone_size: NA
d_call: NA
cdr3_nt: TGTGCCACCTCTACCGGGACACCATACACTGAAGCTTTCTTT
cdr3_aa: CATSTGTPYTEAFF

v_call: TRBV11-3
j_call: TRBJ1-6
clone_size: NA
d_call: NA
cdr3_nt: TGTGCCAGCAGCTCCCTACGACACGAAAATTCACCCCTCCACTTT
cdr3_aa: CASSSLRHENSPLHF

v_call: TRBV2
j_call: TRBJ1-3
clone_size: NA
d_call: TRBD1
cdr3_nt: TGTGCCAGCAGGGGGGACAGGGTATCTGGAAACACCATATATTTT
cdr3_aa: CASRGDRVSGNTIYF

v_call: TRBV28
j_call: TRBJ2-7
clone_size: NA
d_call: NA
cdr3_nt: TGTGCCAGTACACAAGACTCCTACGAGCAGTACTTC
cdr3_aa: CASTQDSYEQYF

v_call: TRBV19
j_call: TRBJ2-7
clone_size: NA
d_call: TRBD2
cdr3_nt: TGTGCCAGTAGTAGCACTAGCGGGGCCTCCTACGAGCAGTACTTC
cdr3_aa: CASSSTSGASYEQYF

v_call: TRBV7-9
j_call: TRBJ2-7
clone_size: NA
d_call: TRBD1
cdr3_nt: TGTGCCAGCAGCTTATGGGGGACAGAAACCTACGAGCAGTACTTC
cdr3_aa: CASSLWGTETYEQYF

v_call: TRBV27
j_call: TRBJ1-6
clone_size: few
d_call: NA
cdr3_nt: TGTGCCAGCAGACCCGGGGTATTAAGAAATTCACCCCTCCACTTT
cdr3_aa: CASRPGVLRNSPLHF

v_call: TRBV11-3
j_call: TRBJ1-1
clone_size: NA
d_call: NA
cdr3_nt: TGTGCCAGCAGTCATAGGGGGAACACTGAAGCTTTCTTT
cdr3_aa: CASSHRGNTEAFF

v_call: TRBV11-2
j_call: TRBJ2-1
clone_size: NA
d_call: NA
cdr3_nt: TGTGCCAGCAGCCCGCTGAGAGATGAGCAGTTCTTC
cdr3_aa: CASSPLRDEQFF

v_call: TRBV28
j_call: TRBJ2-7
clone_size: NA
d_call: NA
cdr3_nt: TGTGCCAGCAGTCCCTGGGACACCTCCTACGAGCAGTACTTC
cdr3_aa: CASSPWDTSYEQYF